Following are 30 T cell receptor beta chains from one sample sequenced in a study of T-cell memory formation after mild COVID-19. One entry per CDR3 protein results from TCRdb running MiXCR on the 5' RACE reads. Of about 600,000 distinct CDR3 sequences listed, less than 25% are singletons. The source material was PBMCs or a T cell subset sorted from them (not recorded which). These receptors were obtained from an adult woman who had mild COVID-19 (a few samples of this study predate the infection). Cell type and time point are not known.

The rearrangement uses TRBV7-8 and TRBJ2-1, with TRBD1 matching 8 bases. The CDR3 runs to 15 residues. Trimming took 2 bases from V and 5 from J; bases not matched to a gene: 5. The germline V gene encodes CDR1 SGHVS and CDR2 FQNEAQ. This chain's CDR3 is CASSLQGQVNNEQFF. Here the CDR3 DNA reads TGTGCCAGCAGCTTACAGGGACAGGTAAACAATGAGCAGTTCTTC. Drawing the rest from reference TRBV7-8 and TRBJ2-1, the complete variable domain is GAGVSQSPRYKVAKRGQDVALRCDPISGHVSLFWYQQALGQGPEFLTYFQNEAQLDKSGLPSDRFFAERPEGSVSTLKIQRTQQEDSAVYLCASSLQGQVNNEQFFGPGTRLTVL.

The genes are TRBV13 and TRBJ2-7; 9 nucleotides line up with TRBD1. V was clipped by 3 bases and J by 6 bases; unmatched bases: 6. This CDR3 is 14 amino acids long. Per the germline V gene, CDR1 is PRHDT and CDR2 is FYEKMQ (reference sequence). The CDR3 sequence: CASSLGQGPPEQYF. DNA of the CDR3: TGTGCCAGCAGCTTGGGACAGGGTCCTCCCGAGCAGTACTTC.

This clonotype is labeled as medium-sized (0.01 to 0.1%). J is TRBJ1-3 and V is TRBV7-2, with D uncertain. CDR3 size: 15 residues. The germline CDR1 and CDR2 sequences are SGHTA and FQGNSA. Trimming cost V 2 bases and J 0 bases, with 8 bases left between them. CDR3 loop: CASSLSGTSGNTIYF. In nucleotides, the CDR3 is TGTGCCAGCAGCTTATCAGGCACCTCTGGAAACACCATATATTTT.

The chain has TRBV20-1 and TRBJ2-1; D possibly corresponds to TRBD1 (6 bases). The CDR3 has 12 amino acids. The V end was cut by 3 bases, the J end by 5 bases, with 8 bases between. The germline gives CDR1 DFQATT, CDR2 SNEGSKA (reference sequence). CDR3 region: CSARDRDNEQFF. In nucleotides, the CDR3 is TGCAGTGCTAGGGACAGAGACAATGAGCAGTTCTTC.

This clonotype came up a few times. This chain connects TRBV5-5 to TRBJ1-1; D is possibly TRBD1 (5 bases). CDR1 is SGHKS and CDR2 is YYEKEE in the germline V gene (reference sequence). V lost 0 bases and J lost 3, with 18 bases in between. The CDR3 has 17 residues. The DNA for the CDR3 is TGTGCCAGCAGCTTGGCCGAGGGGATGGTAGTGGACACTGAAGCTTTCTTT. It encodes CASSLAEGMVVDTEAFF.

This clonotype was detected many times. The chain combines TRBV12-3 or TRBV12-4 with TRBJ2-7, with D possibly TRBD2 on 6 matching bases. CDR3 length equals 12 residues. V lost 6 bases and J lost 6, with 12 bases in between. The CDR3 nucleotides read TGTGCCAGCAGCCGGGGGTCCGGCGAGCAGTACTTC. This encodes CASSRGSGEQYF.

Only a few counts were recorded for this clonotype. This chain connects TRBV7-2 to TRBJ1-2, with D tentatively TRBD1 (6 bases). Germline V gives CDR1 SGHTA, CDR2 FQGNSA. The V gene lost 3 bases and the J gene lost 4 bases, with 18 bases spanning the gap. CDR3 length: 16 amino acids. This CDR3 is CASSLPLGASSYGYTF. The CDR3 DNA sequence: TGTGCCAGCAGCTTGCCCTTGGGGGCATCCAGCTATGGCTACACCTTC.

V gene TRBV5-1 combines with J gene TRBJ1-1; maybe TRBD1 (5 bases). The CDR3 covers 16 residues. The V gene lost 4 bases and the J gene lost 1 base, with 17 bases spanning the gap. CDR1 SGHRS and CDR2 YFSETQ come from the germline V gene. This chain's CDR3 is CASSQGPTYSNTEAFF. The CDR3 bases are TGCGCCAGCAGCCAGGGACCTACTTACTCGAACACTGAAGCTTTCTTT.

J is TRBJ2-1 and V is TRBV21-1; TRBD1 is the table's D call, not checked against the DNA. TRBV21-1 is shown as a pseudogene. The CDR3 is 17 residues long. CDR3 coding DNA: TGTGCCAGCAGCAACCTAGGACAGGGGGGTTCCTACAATGAGCAGTTCTTC. Protein: CASSNLGQGGSYNEQFF.

Many counts were recorded for this clonotype. The gene calls are TRBV7-3 and TRBJ1-1; D is perhaps TRBD1 (5 bases). Trimming took off 2 bases at V and 1 base at J, with 11 bases between the two ends. Germline CDR1 SGHTA, CDR2 FQGTGA. CDR3 length equals 15 residues. The CDR3 sequence: CASSLFAGGNTEAFF. The CDR3 coding sequence is TGTGCCAGCAGCTTATTTGCTGGGGGGAACACTGAAGCTTTCTTT.

The chain uses TRBV25-1 and TRBJ2-3; 10 bases fit TRBD2. CDR3 length: 15 residues. CDR1 and CDR2 from the germline V gene are MGHDK and SYGVNS. Trimming took 5 bases from V and 6 from J; bases not matched to a gene: 8. CDR3 DNA: TGTGCCAGCAGTATCAGCGGGAGGGCCGCGGATACGCAGTATTTT. It codes for CASSISGRAADTQYF.

This clonotype was detected only a few times. The chain combines TRBV7-2 with TRBJ1-1, with 9 bases identical to TRBD1. Germline lookup yields CDR1 SGHTA and CDR2 FQGNSA. The CDR3 is made up of 15 amino acids. J lost 4 bases, V lost 4 bases, and 7 bases had no gene match. The CDR3 protein is CASSYRDRARTEAFF. The DNA for the CDR3 is TGTGCCAGCAGCTACCGGGACAGGGCTCGCACTGAAGCTTTCTTT.

The chain has TRBV18 and TRBJ1-1, with D possibly being TRBD1 (5 bases). The CDR3 is made up of 13 amino acids. Trimming removed 6 bases from V and 2 bases from J, with 10 bases in between. Germline CDR1 reads KGHSH; CDR2 reads LQKENI. CDR3 protein: CASSFDSNTEAFF. The CDR3 nucleotides read TGTGCCAGCTCTTTCGACAGTAACACTGAAGCTTTCTTT. Full variable domain (outside the CDR3, taken from reference TRBV18 and TRBJ1-1): NAGVMQNPRHLVRRRGQEARLRCSPMKGHSHVYWYRQLPEEGLKFMVYLQKENIIDESGMPKERFSAEFPKEGPSILRIQQVVRGDSAAYFCASSFDSNTEAFFGQGTRLTVV.

As DNA, the CDR3 is TGTGCCAGCGGTAGGGACAGGGCGAACACTGAAGCTTTCTTT. It encodes CASGRDRANTEAFF. The rearrangement uses TRBV7-6 and TRBJ1-1, with 9 bases identical to TRBD1. From germline, CDR1 is SGHVS and CDR2 FNYEAQ. After removal of 8 bases from V and 1 base from J, the junction contained 5 bases not matched to a gene. The CDR3 spans 14 residues.

This clonotype turned up a few times. The genes are TRBV7-9 and TRBJ2-5; 12 positions match TRBD2. Germline V gene sequence: CDR1 SEHNR, CDR2 FQNEAQ (reference sequence). This CDR3 contains 15 residues. Trimming took 5 bases from V and 8 from J; bases not matched to a gene: 9. The CDR3 region is CASSREGTSGPTQYF. Written as DNA, the CDR3 is TGTGCCAGCAGCCGAGAGGGGACTAGCGGGCCAACCCAGTACTTC. The full variable domain, completed using reference TRBV7-9 and TRBJ2-5, is DTGVSQNPRHKITKRGQNVTFRCDPISEHNRLYWYRQTLGQGPEFLTYFQNEAQLEKSRLLSDRFSAERPKGSFSTLEIQRTEQGDSAMYLCASSREGTSGPTQYFGPGTRLLVL.

This chain connects TRBV6-2 or TRBV6-3 to TRBJ2-7; D perhaps matches TRBD1 (5 bases). Trimming removed 2 bases from V and 2 bases from J, with 7 bases in between. CDR3 length: 13 amino acids. CDR1 is MNHEY and CDR2 is SVGEGT in the germline V gene. The CDR3 loop reads CASSYRTTYEQYF. As DNA, the CDR3 is TGTGCCAGCAGTTACCGGACAACCTACGAGCAGTACTTC.

This clonotype turned up a few times. CDR3 sequence reads: CASSPMGEYTGELFF. The CDR3 nucleotides are TGTGCCAGCAGTCCCATGGGGGAGTACACCGGGGAGCTGTTTTTT. The chain recombines TRBV12-3 or TRBV12-4 with TRBJ2-2; D tentatively reads TRBD1 or TRBD2 (5 bases each). The germline V and J ends were trimmed by 5 bases and 3 bases, with 13 bases remaining between them. CDR3 length: 15 amino acids.

This clonotype came up a few times. The V call is TRBV7-9, the J call TRBJ2-1, with 10 bases that match TRBD2. Germline V CDR1 and CDR2: SEHNR, FQNEAQ (reference sequence). This CDR3 has 17 amino acids. The V segment lost 5 bases and the J segment 2 bases; nucleotides outside the gene matches: 9. This CDR3 reads CASSPISSGRAYNEQFF. CDR3 DNA: TGTGCCAGCAGCCCTATTTCCAGCGGGAGGGCCTACAATGAGCAGTTCTTC. The entire variable domain, with the rest obtained from reference TRBV7-9 and TRBJ2-1, is as follows: DTGVSQNPRHKITKRGQNVTFRCDPISEHNRLYWYRQTLGQGPEFLTYFQNEAQLEKSRLLSDRFSAERPKGSFSTLEIQRTEQGDSAMYLCASSPISSGRAYNEQFFGPGTRLTVL.

The V gene is TRBV2, the J gene TRBJ2-1; tentative D call: TRBD2 (5 bases). Looked up from germline, CDR1 is SNHLY and CDR2 is FYNNEI. The CDR3 totals 14 residues. Trimming pared 5 bases from V and 5 bases from J, leaving 13 bases between. CDR3 in amino acids: CASSRRLANNEQFF. Written as DNA, the CDR3 is TGTGCCAGCAGTAGAAGGCTAGCCAACAATGAGCAGTTCTTC.

The sample holds many counts of this clonotype. The J gene is TRBJ2-3, the V gene TRBV7-6, with TRBD2 identical over 9 bases. The CDR3 runs to 18 residues. J gave up 3 bases and V 0 bases, and 10 bases lay outside the gene matches. From germline, CDR1 is SGHVS and CDR2 FNYEAQ. The CDR3 sequence: CASSLAPQAGGGTDTQYF. The CDR3 DNA is TGTGCCAGCAGCTTAGCGCCCCAAGCGGGAGGTGGTACAGATACGCAGTATTTT. Supplemented by reference TRBV7-6 and TRBJ2-3, the full variable domain reads GAGVSQSPRYKVTKRGQDVALRCDPISGHVSLYWYRQALGQGPEFLTYFNYEAQQDKSGLPNDRFSAERPEGSISTLTIQRTEQRDSAMYRCASSLAPQAGGGTDTQYFGPGTRLTVL.

The rearrangement links TRBV11-3 to TRBJ2-3; TRBD1 might be the D (5 bases). Germline lookup yields CDR1 SGHNT and CDR2 YENEEA. CDR3 length: 15 residues. V was shortened by 5 bases and J by 1 base, with 13 bases between the two germline ends. CDR3 loop: CASSIGAAGTDTQYF. Here the CDR3 DNA reads TGTGCCAGCAGCATTGGGGCAGCCGGCACAGATACGCAGTATTTT.

The chain combines TRBV11-3 with TRBJ2-6, with TRBD2 matching 11 bases. Germline trimming cut 2 bases from V and 2 bases from J; bases unmatched to any gene: 8. The germline gives CDR1 SGHNT, CDR2 YENEEA. The CDR3 covers 19 residues. The DNA of the CDR3 is TGTGCCAGCAGCTTAACATTACTAGCGGGAGTAGCTGGGGCCAACGTCCTGACTTTC. It codes for CASSLTLLAGVAGANVLTF.

The chain joins TRBV5-6 to TRBJ1-1; D not certain. Germline V gene data show CDR1 as SGHDT and CDR2 as YYEEEE. This CDR3 region has 15 residues. V dropped 4 bases and J dropped 6 bases, with 19 bases sitting between them. CDR3 region: CASSPDVVGYAEAFF. The CDR3 coding sequence is TGTGCCAGCAGCCCAGACGTTGTAGGGTACGCTGAAGCTTTCTTT.

J is TRBJ2-1 and V is TRBV7-9; D call uncertain. The CDR3 spans 14 residues. Trimming pared 5 bases from V and 6 bases from J, leaving 14 bases between. The germline gives CDR1 SEHNR, CDR2 FQNEAQ (reference sequence). Written as DNA, the CDR3 is TGTGCCAGCAGCCCCCCCCAAGGCTCCAATGAGCAGTTCTTC. It specifies CASSPPQGSNEQFF.

The chain links TRBV4-2 to TRBJ1-1; a possible D gene is TRBD1 (5 bases). This CDR3 is built from 14 residues. Germline lookup yields CDR1 LGHNA and CDR2 YNFKEQ. The germline V and J ends were trimmed by 4 bases and 3 bases, with 12 bases remaining between them. This chain's CDR3 is CASSPERGDTEAFF. The CDR3 DNA follows: TGTGCCAGCAGCCCCGAACGGGGGGACACTGAAGCTTTCTTT.

The chain joins TRBV7-9 to TRBJ2-6; unclear D gene. V shed 7 bases and J shed 6 bases, with 13 bases lying between them. From germline, CDR1 is SEHNR and CDR2 FQNEAQ (reference sequence). CDR3 size: 14 residues. In DNA form, the CDR3 reads TGTGCCAGCACCCTCGCCTCTCAGGCCAACGTCCTGACTTTC. Its protein product is CASTLASQANVLTF. The full variable domain, its missing parts supplied by reference TRBV7-9 and TRBJ2-6, is DTGVSQNPRHKITKRGQNVTFRCDPISEHNRLYWYRQTLGQGPEFLTYFQNEAQLEKSRLLSDRFSAERPKGSFSTLEIQRTEQGDSAMYLCASTLASQANVLTFGAGSRLTVL.

The table lists this clonotype with many counts. The genes are TRBV4-2 and TRBJ1-6; D gene unclear. Germline values: CDR1 LGHNA, CDR2 YNFKEQ. The V gene lost 0 bases and the J gene lost 10 bases, with 10 bases spanning the gap. This CDR3 spans 14 amino acids. The CDR3 DNA reads TGTGCCAGCAGCCAAGATAGAAATGACTCACCCCTCCACTTT. The encoded protein is CASSQDRNDSPLHF.

V usage is TRBV3-1 and J usage is TRBJ1-1; possible D gene TRBD1, 6 bases. The germline V and J ends were trimmed by 4 bases and 8 bases, with 14 bases remaining between them. Germline CDR1 reads LGHDT; CDR2 reads YNNKEL (reference sequence). The CDR3 runs 13 residues. CDR3 sequence: CASSRYEQGEAFF. The DNA of the CDR3 is TGTGCCAGCAGCCGATACGAGCAGGGGGAAGCTTTCTTT.

This clonotype came up a few times. V usage is TRBV7-9 and J usage is TRBJ2-3; TRBD2 matches 8 bases. The CDR3 sequence is 15 residues long. The V segment lost 8 bases and the J segment 4 bases; nucleotides outside the gene matches: 11. Germline V gene sequence: CDR1 SEHNR, CDR2 FQNEAQ (reference sequence). As DNA, the CDR3 is TGTGCCAGCCGTCTACCGGGACTAGAGTCAGATACGCAGTATTTT. This sequence encodes CASRLPGLESDTQYF. Drawing the rest from reference TRBV7-9 and TRBJ2-3, the complete variable domain is DTGVSQNPRHKITKRGQNVTFRCDPISEHNRLYWYRQTLGQGPEFLTYFQNEAQLEKSRLLSDRFSAERPKGSFSTLEIQRTEQGDSAMYLCASRLPGLESDTQYFGPGTRLTVL.

This clonotype was picked up a small number of times. The chain recombines TRBV7-9 with TRBJ1-1; a weak D match, TRBD1 (6 bases). Germline V gene lookup returns CDR1 SEHNR and CDR2 FQNEAQ (reference sequence). V dropped 5 bases and J dropped 5 bases, with 15 bases sitting between them. CDR3 length: 14 amino acids. This chain's CDR3 is CASSPIRGHTEAFF. CDR3 coding DNA: TGTGCCAGCAGCCCGATTAGGGGACATACTGAAGCTTTCTTT. Combining the CDR3 with reference TRBV7-9 and TRBJ1-1 gives the whole variable domain DTGVSQNPRHKITKRGQNVTFRCDPISEHNRLYWYRQTLGQGPEFLTYFQNEAQLEKSRLLSDRFSAERPKGSFSTLEIQRTEQGDSAMYLCASSPIRGHTEAFFGQGTRLTVV.